What follows are 19 T cell receptor beta chains derived from one specimen sequenced in a study of T cell changes during pregnancy in multiple sclerosis. Only in-frame clones appear in the TCRdb table, and some are missing; sequencing was by immunoSEQ multiplex PCR. Altogether roughly 89,000 clones are present, about 94% being singletons, with the ten largest covering 2% to 2.5%. The sequenced sample was peripheral blood, obtained in the third trimester of pregnancy. The receptors here all came from a female donor with multiple sclerosis, enrolled in a pregnancy study.

The rearrangement uses TRBV6-5 and TRBJ1-3; TRBD1 is a possible D gene (5 bases). Germline V gene lookup returns CDR1 MNHEY and CDR2 SVGAGI. With 3 bases removed from V and 1 base from J, the gap between germline ends came to 13 bases. This CDR3 region has 16 residues. The CDR3, as DNA: TGTGCCAGCAGTTATGGGGGGACCGGATCTGGAAACACCATATATTTT. As protein: CASSYGGTGSGNTIYF.

This chain links TRBV14 with TRBJ2-5, with D tentatively TRBD2 (6 bases). The CDR3 contains 15 residues. Germline V gives CDR1 SGHDN, CDR2 FVKESK. V lost 1 base and J lost 5, with 14 bases in between. CDR3 residues: CASSQARRVGETQYF. DNA of the CDR3: TGTGCCAGCAGCCAAGCTAGGAGGGTTGGGGAGACCCAGTACTTC. The full variable domain, completed using reference TRBV14 and TRBJ2-5, is EAGVTQFPSHSVIEKGQTVTLRCDPISGHDNLYWYRRVMGKEIKFLLHFVKESKQDESGMPNNRFLAERTGGTYSTLKVQPAELEDSGVYFCASSQARRVGETQYFGPGTRLLVL.

This chain uses TRBV15 with TRBJ1-5, with D possibly TRBD1 on 5 matching bases. Trimming left V 5 bases short and J 3 bases short, with 14 bases between. CDR1 is LNHNV and CDR2 is YYDKDF in the germline V gene (reference sequence). The CDR3 has 15 amino acids. The CDR3 sequence: CATSGGVRNNQPQHF. CDR3 sequence (DNA): TGTGCCACCAGCGGAGGGGTGAGGAACAATCAGCCCCAGCATTTT.

The chain joins TRBV5-1 to TRBJ2-7, with 7 bases that match TRBD1. Germline CDR1 SGHRS, CDR2 YFSETQ. The V segment lost 4 bases and the J segment 7 bases; nucleotides outside the gene matches: 11. CDR3 length: 14 residues. The CDR3 loop reads CASSPGTVPREQYF. The CDR3 nucleotides read TGCGCCAGCAGCCCCGGGACAGTACCACGAGAGCAGTACTTC.

The chain is built from TRBV5-1 and TRBJ2-3; D is possibly TRBD1 (6 bases). This CDR3 comprises 16 residues. V lost 6 bases and J lost 0, with 17 bases in between. In germline, CDR1 is SGHRS, CDR2 YFSETQ. The CDR3: CASTSQGLTSTDTQYF. The CDR3 nucleotides are TGCGCCAGCACCTCCCAGGGGTTGACTAGCACAGATACGCAGTATTTT. The full variable domain, in which reference TRBV5-1 and TRBJ2-3 provide the parts outside the CDR3, is KAGVTQTPRYLIKTRGQQVTLSCSPISGHRSVSWYQQTPGQGLQFLFEYFSETQRNKGNFPGRFSGRQFSNSRSEMNVSTLELGDSALYLCASTSQGLTSTDTQYFGPGTRLTVL.

This clone has just one count. The chain carries TRBV19 and TRBJ2-7; D may be TRBD2 (6 bases). CDR3 length: 13 residues. V gave up 1 base and J gave up 5 bases, with 9 bases separating them. Per germline, CDR1 LNHDA and CDR2 SQIVND (reference sequence). For the CDR3, the DNA is TGTGCCAGTAGTATAGGCCGGGGGAACGAGCAGTACTTC. As protein: CASSIGRGNEQYF.

The chain combines TRBV29-1 with TRBJ2-7, with 9 bases aligning to TRBD1. Trimming removed 4 bases from V and 5 bases from J; junction bases left unmatched: 12. Germline CDR1 and CDR2: SQVTM and ANQGSEA. The CDR3 consists of 15 residues. In DNA form, the CDR3 reads TGCAGCGTTGGACGAACAGGGGGCATGGGGCACGAGCAGTACTTC. This encodes CSVGRTGGMGHEQYF.

The rearrangement joins TRBV27 to TRBJ1-1; perhaps TRBD1 as D (5 bases). Trimming removed 5 bases from V and 0 bases from J, with 13 bases in between. The length of the CDR3 is 15 residues. Germline CDR1 reads MNHEY; CDR2 reads SMNVEV (reference sequence). CDR3 coding DNA: TGTGCCAGCAGTCAAGACAGCCGCTTGAACACTGAAGCTTTCTTT. Amino acid sequence: CASSQDSRLNTEAFF.

The chain carries TRBV28 and TRBJ1-5; 9 nucleotides align to TRBD1. Germline-derived CDR1 and CDR2 are MDHEN and SYDVKM. The V segment lost 6 bases and the J segment 11 bases; nucleotides outside the gene matches: 11. The CDR3 has 14 residues. CDR3 region: CASRTRTGALTQHF. The CDR3 nucleotides read TGTGCCAGCAGGACCCGGACAGGGGCCCTAACCCAGCATTTT.

Concerning this clone itself: An end of the junction differs from the germline gene, which may be a read error. The chain uses TRBV7-7 and TRBJ2-3; D perhaps matches TRBD2 (6 bases). The germline CDR1 and CDR2 sequences are SSHAT and FNYEAQ (reference sequence). The CDR3 spans 15 residues. CDR3 amino acids: CASSDSGGNRDTQYF. In DNA form, the CDR3 reads TGTGCTAGCAGCGACAGCGGCGGGAACAGGGATACGCAGTATTTT.

The chain links TRBV19 to TRBJ2-3; TRBD1 agrees at 7 bases. V lost 2 bases, J lost 2 bases, and 1 base stayed unmatched. Germline V gives CDR1 LNHDA, CDR2 SQIVND (reference sequence). The CDR3 contains 14 residues. In DNA form, the CDR3 reads TGTGCCAGTAGTATAAGGGGGCCCACAGATACGCAGTATTTT. This translates into CASSIRGPTDTQYF.

The chain carries TRBV2 and TRBJ2-7, with TRBD2 identical over 12 bases. CDR3 length: 13 residues. The J segment lost 5 bases and the V segment lost 10 bases, leaving 6 bases of the junction unmatched. Germline V gene lookup returns CDR1 SNHLY and CDR2 FYNNEI. Here the CDR3 reads CATTRLAGDEQYF. The CDR3 DNA sequence: TGTGCCACGACTCGACTAGCGGGAGACGAGCAGTACTTC.

The rearrangement uses TRBV2 and TRBJ1-1; a weak D match, TRBD1 (6 bases). The CDR3 is made up of 14 amino acids. Trimming took off 6 bases at V and 4 bases at J, with 15 bases between the two ends. The V gene's germline CDR1 is SNHLY and CDR2 FYNNEI. CDR3 bases: TGTGCCAGCAGCCCTTTGAGGGGGAGCACTGAAGCTTTCTTT. It codes for CASSPLRGSTEAFF.

The V gene is TRBV7-9, the J gene TRBJ2-7; 8 bases are shared with TRBD1. V lost 6 bases and J lost 3; bases outside the gene matches: 1. The CDR3 has 12 amino acids. Germline CDR1 SEHNR, CDR2 FQNEAQ (reference sequence). In DNA, the CDR3 is TGTGCCAGCAGTACAGGGGGCTACGAGCAGTACTTC. Protein: CASSTGGYEQYF.

This chain joins TRBV19 and TRBJ2-1, with 10 bases matching TRBD2. CDR3 length equals 15 residues. Germline trimming cut 10 bases from V and 3 bases from J; bases unmatched to any gene: 9. Germline V gene data show CDR1 as LNHDA and CDR2 as SQIVND (reference sequence). The DNA of the CDR3 is TGTGCCACCCTCATAACTAGCGGGAACTACAATGAGCAGTTCTTC. It codes for CATLITSGNYNEQFF.

The chain is built from TRBV11-3 and TRBJ2-5; tentatively, D is TRBD1 (5 bases). CDR3 length: 14 residues. With 4 bases removed from V and 1 base from J, the gap between germline ends came to 10 bases. Germline CDR1 is SGHNT and CDR2 is YENEEA. The CDR3: CASSSSRAQETQYF. DNA for the CDR3: TGTGCCAGCAGCTCAAGCAGGGCCCAAGAGACCCAGTACTTC.

The chain links TRBV11-2 to TRBJ2-2; 9 positions agree with TRBD1. Germline-derived CDR1 and CDR2 are SGHAT and FQNNGV. V gave up 4 bases and J gave up 3 bases; unmatched junction bases: 15. The CDR3 runs to 19 residues. CDR3 protein: CASSSGTGILPWDTGELFF. As DNA, the CDR3 is TGTGCCAGCAGCTCCGGGACAGGGATTCTTCCCTGGGACACCGGGGAGCTGTTTTTT.

The genes are TRBV7-9 and TRBJ2-2; perhaps TRBD2 as D (5 bases). The CDR3 runs to 14 residues. Germline values: CDR1 SEHNR, CDR2 FQNEAQ (reference sequence). V shed 2 bases and J shed 7 bases, with 11 bases lying between them. CDR3 region: CASSLYGESGELFF. DNA of the CDR3: TGTGCCAGCAGCTTATACGGGGAAAGCGGGGAGCTGTTTTTT.

The V call is TRBV4-1, the J call TRBJ2-7; 8 positions agree with TRBD2. V lost 4 bases to trimming and J lost 2 bases; unmatched junction nucleotides: 10. Germline loops: CDR1 MGHRA, CDR2 YSYEKL. CDR3 length equals 16 residues. The CDR3 reads CASSLMASGGAYEQYF. CDR3 sequence (DNA): TGCGCCAGCAGCCTGATGGCGAGCGGGGGAGCCTACGAGCAGTACTTC.